This T cell receptor beta chain was recorded in a study of T-cell memory formation after mild COVID-19. Findings and caveats of the study: CD4+ clones that contracted lay mainly in CM and EM; CD8+ ones lay in EMRA.

This clonotype was observed a handful of times. The target antigen is unknown. TCRdb processed the 5' RACE reads anew with MiXCR; each CDR3 protein has one entry. The table records 550,000 to 700,000 distinct CDR3 sequences, 17% of them present only once. CDR1 MNHNY and CDR2 SVGAGI come from the germline V gene (reference sequence). Trimming left V 8 bases short and J 4 bases short, with 17 bases between. The CDR3 spans 15 residues. This TCR was sampled from an adult woman who had mild COVID-19 (a few samples of this study predate the infection). Cell type and time point are not known. Sequenced sample: PBMCs or a T cell subset sorted from them (not recorded which). The chain carries TRBV6-6 and TRBJ1-4, with a weak D call TRBD1 (6 bases). The CDR3 reads CASSLRGADNEKLFF. For the CDR3, the DNA is TGTGCCAGCTCTTTACGGGGGGCTGATAATGAAAAACTGTTTTTT.